What follows describes a single TCR beta chain. Its antigen is as yet unknown. Trimming took off 2 bases at V and 8 bases at J, with 6 bases between the two ends. Per the germline V gene, CDR1 is SGHTA and CDR2 is FQGTGA. The CDR3 totals 11 residues. The data were produced by immunoSEQ multiplex PCR, yet TCRdb's version contains in-frame clones alone and is incomplete. The table shows some 64,000 clones, with about nine tenths occurring only once. The sample is drawn from a study of OX40 agonist ivuxolimab in advanced cancers. Study-level information: The study treated patients with ivuxolimab, an agonistic anti-OX40 (CD134) antibody. Study results and caveats: Average numbers of expanded clones were greater in CD8+ T cells than in CD4+.

V is TRBV7-3 and J is TRBJ1-1, with D possibly TRBD1 on 5 matching bases. The sequence came from an adult with an advanced solid tumor such as melanoma, head and neck, liver or kidney cancer. The input for sequencing was CD4+ or CD8+ T cells sorted from blood, taken in a trial of the OX40 agonist ivuxolimab. The CDR3 DNA sequence: TGTGCCAGCAGCTTAGGGGGAGAAGCTTTCTTT. The encoded protein is CASSLGGEAFF. Combining the CDR3 with reference TRBV7-3 and TRBJ1-1 gives the whole variable domain GAGVSQTPSNKVTEKGKYVELRCDPISGHTALYWYRQSLGQGPEFLIYFQGTGAADDSGLPNDRFFAVRPEGSVSTLKIQRTERGDSAVYLCASSLGGEAFFGQGTRLTVV.